This T cell receptor beta chain was captured by sequencing in a study of T cell repertoires in cytomegalovirus infection. Notes on the study in general: HLA-C-restricted, CMV-specific TCR beta clonotypes were dominant ex vivo. Totalled public TCR beta family frequency picked out people who carried CMV plus the relevant HLA.

Germline CDR1 SGHTA, CDR2 FQGNSA. Trimming shortened V by 1 base and J by 5 bases, and 12 bases separated the two germline ends. This CDR3 comprises 15 residues. This clonotype was seen at least ten times. Its target is unknown. In TCRdb, the reads were re-called with MiXCR into one record per CDR3 protein. The data hold 300,000 to 450,000 distinct CDR3 sequences, with 18% observed a single time. The sequenced material came from PBMCs. The chain couples TRBV7-2 to TRBJ1-5; perhaps TRBD1 as D (5 bases). The TCR was taken from a human donor in good health (CMV status not recorded). Some clones in this sample may be carry-over from other donors' samples. The CDR3 DNA sequence: TGTGCCAGCAGCTTAGTTTGGGGGGATTATCAGCCCCAGCATTTT. This encodes CASSLVWGDYQPQHF.